This TCR beta chain was retrieved from a study of shared clonotypes between healthy human individuals. Study summary: The donor group consisted of a couple of women and a few men, aged 18 to 49.

Overall study findings and caveats: Around 5% was the fraction of naive CD4 clonotypes found shared across a few donors.

CDR3 length: 13 residues. Germline V CDR1 and CDR2: SGDLS, YYNGEE. Trimming pared 0 bases from V and 4 bases from J, leaving 4 bases between. Comment on this clone: Antigen unknown. Other nucleotide sequences from this sample produce the same CDR3.

The data were produced by immunoSEQ multiplex PCR, yet TCRdb's version contains in-frame clones alone and is incomplete. The sample lists 300,000 or so clones; roughly 70% were seen once. CD45RA-negative memory and CD45RA+ naive subsets were split from the CD4+ cells. This receptor was identified in a man aged 30 to 45 in good health. The source material was memory CD4+ T cells sorted from blood. Sample subset: CD45RA-negative fraction. The rearrangement uses TRBV9 and TRBJ2-2; the D is unclear. Here the CDR3 reads CASSVVGTGELFF. CDR3 DNA: TGTGCCAGCAGCGTAGTAGGCACCGGGGAGCTGTTTTTT.